These 16 T cell receptor beta chains came from one sample sequenced in a study of high-grade serous ovarian cancer treatment subgroups. Tumor tissue was taken before any definitive surgery or chemotherapy was given. The table came from immunoSEQ multiplex PCR; TCRdb's copy has only in-frame clones and leaves some out. There are thousands of clones in the sample; more than 55% occur only once, and roughly an eighth lies in the top ten. The sample comprised tumor tissue. Receptors were obtained from a human donor with high-grade serous ovarian cancer.

This clone was recorded only once. This chain connects TRBV4-2 to TRBJ2-5; 9 positions agree with TRBD2. The tail of the sequence fits TRBJ2-7 better, so the J call may be wrong. The CDR3 totals 17 residues. Germline V gene lookup returns CDR1 LGHNA and CDR2 YNFKEQ. Here the CDR3 reads CASSQGPLAGQNYEQYF. CDR3 coding DNA: TGTGCCAGCAGCCAAGGTCCCCTAGCGGGGCAAAACTACGAGCAGTACTTC.

The rearrangement uses TRBV6-1 and TRBJ1-2, with D maybe TRBD1 (5 bases). Germline V gives CDR1 MNHNS, CDR2 SASEGT. V lost 8 bases, J lost 2 bases, and 18 bases lay in between. The CDR3 totals 15 residues. CDR3 protein: CASYGLSDTNYGYTF. CDR3 nucleotide sequence: TGTGCCAGCTATGGATTGTCGGACACCAACTATGGCTACACCTTC.

The chain is built from TRBV5-4 and TRBJ1-2; 11 nucleotides line up with TRBD1. The CDR3 spans 16 residues. Germline V lookup: CDR1 SGHNT, CDR2 YYREEE (reference sequence). The ends lost 0 bases at V and 3 bases at J; junction bases unmatched: 4. CDR3: CASSLALGQGDYGYTF. The CDR3 DNA reads TGTGCCAGCAGCTTGGCCTTGGGACAGGGGGACTATGGCTACACCTTC.

This chain joins TRBV6-1 and TRBJ1-2; D is perhaps TRBD1 (6 bases). The CDR3 consists of 14 residues. V lost 2 bases and J 6 bases, leaving 13 bases between the germline ends. CDR1 is MNHNS, CDR2 SASEGT, per germline. This chain's CDR3 is CASSEHGGLDGYTF. The CDR3 nucleotides read TGTGCCAGCAGTGAACACGGGGGGCTCGATGGCTACACCTTC.

V gene TRBV7-9 combines with J gene TRBJ1-1; D uncertain. The CDR3 runs 14 residues. Germline V gives CDR1 SEHNR, CDR2 FQNEAQ (reference sequence). The V end was cut by 2 bases, the J end by 6 bases, with 13 bases between. This CDR3 is CASSLNPGAAEAFF. CDR3 bases: TGTGCCAGCAGCTTAAACCCCGGAGCCGCTGAAGCTTTCTTT.

V is TRBV7-9 and J is TRBJ2-1; 13 nucleotides match TRBD2. CDR3 size: 15 residues. The germline V gene has CDR1 SEHNR and CDR2 FQNEAQ (reference sequence). V lost 5 bases and J lost 7; bases outside the gene matches: 5. The CDR3 loop reads CASSRTSGRGNEQFF. The CDR3 nucleotides are TGTGCCAGCAGCCGGACTAGCGGGAGAGGAAATGAGCAGTTCTTC.

The chain recombines TRBV6-1 with TRBJ2-5, with D possibly being TRBD2 (5 bases). CDR1 is MNHNS and CDR2 is SASEGT in the germline V gene. V lost 5 bases to trimming and J lost 2 bases, with 15 bases between them. This CDR3 comprises 15 residues. The CDR3 protein is CASSPPGGLQETQYF. The DNA of the CDR3 is TGTGCCAGCAGTCCCCCCGGCGGGCTACAAGAGACCCAGTACTTC.

The chain combines TRBV19 with TRBJ2-2; 8 bases map to TRBD2. The V and J ends lost 0 bases and 0 bases, in that order; junction bases with no gene match: 6. CDR1 LNHDA and CDR2 SQIVND come from the germline V gene (reference sequence). There are 18 residues in the CDR3. CDR3 in amino acids: CASSIDRERGTNTGELFF. For the CDR3, the DNA is TGTGCCAGTAGTATAGATCGAGAGCGGGGGACGAACACCGGGGAGCTGTTTTTT. The entire variable domain, with the rest obtained from reference TRBV19 and TRBJ2-2, is as follows: DGGITQSPKYLFRKEGQNVTLSCEQNLNHDAMYWYRQDPGQGLRLIYYSQIVNDFQKGDIAEGYSVSREKKESFPLTVTSAQKNPTAFYLCASSIDRERGTNTGELFFGEGSRLTVL.

The chain employs TRBV25-1 and TRBJ2-7; TRBD1 might be the D (5 bases). This CDR3 spans 13 amino acids. In germline, CDR1 is MGHDK, CDR2 SYGVNS. V was clipped by 3 bases and J by 3 bases, with 9 bases between them. This CDR3 reads CASSDPGYYEQYF. CDR3 sequence (DNA): TGTGCCAGCAGTGATCCAGGGTACTACGAGCAGTACTTC.

The CDR3 region is CASSLVANRYNEQFF. In DNA, the CDR3 is TGTGCCAGCAGCTTAGTAGCGAATCGATACAATGAGCAGTTCTTC. The chain employs TRBV11-2 and TRBJ2-1; D may be TRBD2 (5 bases). The CDR3 spans 15 residues. Germline-derived CDR1 and CDR2 are SGHAT and FQNNGV. Trimming left V 1 base short and J 4 bases short, with 11 bases between.

The rearrangement links TRBV5-8 to TRBJ2-3; the match to TRBD2 covers 13 bases. The V gene end was trimmed by 0 bases and the J gene end by 0 bases; junction bases not matched to a gene: 7. The CDR3 spans 19 residues. Germline CDR1 SGHTS, CDR2 YDEGEE. The CDR3 nucleotides are TGTGCCAGCAGCTTGGTACTAGCGGGAGGGAGCCTCAGCACAGATACGCAGTATTTT. Translated, it gives CASSLVLAGGSLSTDTQYF.

The chain uses TRBV9 and TRBJ1-1, with D possibly being TRBD1 (6 bases). The V end was cut by 3 bases, the J end by 3 bases, with 9 bases between. From germline, CDR1 is SGDLS and CDR2 YYNGEE. The CDR3 extends over 13 amino acids. CDR3 sequence reads: CASSAGVHTEAFF. CDR3 nucleotide sequence: TGTGCCAGCAGCGCAGGGGTCCACACTGAAGCTTTCTTT.

V is TRBV5-6 and J is TRBJ1-5, with D uncertain. This CDR3 has 14 amino acids. Germline CDR1 reads SGHDT; CDR2 reads YYEEEE. V shed 2 bases and J shed 2 bases, with 8 bases lying between them. CDR3 DNA: TGTGCCAGCAGCTTAGCGGCAGGCAATCAGCCCCAGCATTTT. It yields the protein CASSLAAGNQPQHF.

The chain joins TRBV27 to TRBJ2-5, with D perhaps TRBD1 or TRBD2 (5 bases each). V was shortened by 7 bases and J by 4 bases, with 13 bases between the two germline ends. Per the germline V gene, CDR1 is MNHEY and CDR2 is SMNVEV (reference sequence). CDR3 size: 13 residues. The CDR3 coding sequence is TGTGCCAGCAAGGGGTACGGAGGAGAGACCCAGTACTTC. This gives the protein CASKGYGGETQYF.

In this sample, this clone turned up a few times. The rearrangement links TRBV10-3 to TRBJ1-2; a weak D match, TRBD1 (5 bases). Trimming stripped 0 bases from V and 2 bases from J, with 10 bases between. CDR3 length equals 15 residues. Germline lookup yields CDR1 ENHRY and CDR2 SYGVKD. CDR3 coding DNA: TGTGCCATCAGTGAGTCGTTCGGGGACAACTATGGCTACACCTTC. This gives the protein CAISESFGDNYGYTF.

The chain couples TRBV5-1 to TRBJ2-1, with D possibly matching TRBD1 (6 bases). V was pared by 4 bases and J by 7 bases, with 18 bases between. CDR1 and CDR2 from the germline V gene are SGHRS and YFSETQ. The CDR3 extends over 15 amino acids. The CDR3 DNA sequence: TGCGCCAGCAGCCCTACAGGGAGTACAGCAAATGAGCAGTTCTTC. Protein sequence: CASSPTGSTANEQFF. Complete variable domain (other parts from reference TRBV5-1 and TRBJ2-1): KAGVTQTPRYLIKTRGQQVTLSCSPISGHRSVSWYQQTPGQGLQFLFEYFSETQRNKGNFPGRFSGRQFSNSRSEMNVSTLELGDSALYLCASSPTGSTANEQFFGPGTRLTVL.